The 17 T cell receptor beta chains in this list originate from one sample, sequenced in a study of regulatory T cells in long-lasting Graves disease. Time point denoted: persistent/refractory GD, antithyroid drugs over 5 years with positive TRAb. From PBMCs, RNA was extracted and then used to make the TCR library. HTBI primers from iRepertoire and Arm-PCR of CDR3 regions yielded the TCR beta libraries. Using its own MiXCR run on the multiplex PCR reads, TCRdb lists one record per CDR3 protein. The sample lists 450,000 or so distinct CDR3 sequences; around 20% were seen once. The sequencing used peripheral blood mononuclear cells (PBMCs), collected when the disease was refractory, from a patient treated with antithyroid drugs. All receptors come from a female donor with Graves disease.

The V gene is TRBV6-1, the J gene TRBJ1-2; 8 positions match TRBD1. From germline, CDR1 is MNHNS and CDR2 SASEGT. V shed 7 bases, J shed 1 base, and the junction held 5 bases outside the gene matches. This CDR3 contains 14 residues. The CDR3 region has the DNA TGTGCCAGCACCAAGGACAGGGTTAACTATGGCTACACCTTC. Its protein product is CASTKDRVNYGYTF.

The rearrangement uses TRBV6-2 or TRBV6-3 and TRBJ2-7; 9 nucleotides agree with TRBD2. This CDR3 spans 17 amino acids. V lost 5 bases to trimming and J lost 0 bases; unmatched junction nucleotides: 11. Germline CDR1 MNHEY, CDR2 SVGEGT. The CDR3 bases are TGTGCCAGCAGTAAACCGGGACTAGCCCTCAACTCCTACGAGCAGTACTTC. This sequence encodes CASSKPGLALNSYEQYF.

The V gene is TRBV7-9, the J gene TRBJ1-4, with 11 bases lining up with TRBD1. With 5 bases clipped from V and 8 bases from J, the junction kept 4 bases outside the gene matches. The CDR3 has 14 amino acids. Germline V gene sequence: CDR1 SEHNR, CDR2 FQNEAQ (reference sequence). The CDR3 region is CASSAGQGEEKLFF. DNA for the CDR3: TGTGCCAGCAGCGCGGGACAGGGGGAGGAAAAACTGTTTTTT.

This clonotype was counted many times. The CDR3 protein is CASSPETGGEKLFF. The CDR3 nucleotides read TGTGCCAGCAGTCCTGAGACAGGGGGTGAAAAACTGTTTTTT. This chain links TRBV12-3 or TRBV12-4 with TRBJ1-4, with 9 bases matching TRBD1. The CDR3 length is 14 residues. Trimming removed 5 bases from V and 7 bases from J; junction bases left unmatched: 5.

As for this clonotype: This may come from a read error, since a much larger clone is one base off. The chain is built from TRBV28 and TRBJ2-7, with 7 bases fitting TRBD2. The CDR3 length is 16 residues. Germline trimming cut 6 bases from V and 0 bases from J; bases unmatched to any gene: 11. Germline lookup yields CDR1 MDHEN and CDR2 SYDVKM. Here the CDR3 DNA reads TGTGCCAGCAGGTCTAGTAAGTGGGAGGGCTCCTACGAGCAGTACTTC. It specifies CASRSSKWEGSYEQYF.

There are many counts of this clonotype. The rearrangement links TRBV20-1 to TRBJ2-5; D is undetermined. Germline lookup yields CDR1 DFQATT and CDR2 SNEGSKA (reference sequence). V was cut by 1 base and J by 5 bases, with 8 bases left in between. This CDR3 has 12 amino acids. Here the CDR3 DNA reads TGCAGTGCTAGAGGGCTAGGGGAGACCCAGTACTTC. Translation: CSARGLGETQYF.

This clonotype was counted many times. The rearrangement joins TRBV28 to TRBJ1-2; D ambiguous. The germline gives CDR1 MDHEN, CDR2 SYDVKM. V lost 3 bases and J lost 4, with 12 bases in between. This CDR3 spans 14 amino acids. CDR3: CASSFNEGGYGYTF. CDR3 in DNA: TGTGCCAGCAGTTTCAATGAGGGAGGCTATGGCTACACCTTC.

This clonotype was picked up many times. The chain couples TRBV3-1 to TRBJ1-4; 9 bases map to TRBD1. Looked up from germline, CDR1 is LGHDT and CDR2 is YNNKEL (reference sequence). Trimming cost V 4 bases and J 8 bases; bases outside gene matches: 8. The CDR3 has 15 amino acids. CDR3 sequence reads: CASSRLGQGTEKLFF. As DNA, the CDR3 is TGTGCCAGCAGCCGCCTCGGACAGGGGACCGAAAAACTGTTTTTT.

This clonotype turned up a few times. J is TRBJ2-7 and V is TRBV3-1; D ambiguous. The length of the CDR3 is 14 residues. The V and J ends lost 0 bases and 3 bases respectively, with 9 bases between them. From germline, CDR1 is LGHDT and CDR2 YNNKEL (reference sequence). The CDR3 sequence is CASSQDQVHYEQYF. CDR3 DNA: TGTGCCAGCAGCCAAGATCAGGTACACTACGAGCAGTACTTC.

This clonotype came up many times. The V and J genes are TRBV28 and TRBJ2-7; weak D call: TRBD2 (6 bases). The V gene lost 4 bases and the J gene lost 0 bases, with 10 bases spanning the gap. This CDR3 has 14 residues. Germline V gene lookup returns CDR1 MDHEN and CDR2 SYDVKM. The CDR3 region is CASSWRGSSYEQYF. In nucleotides, the CDR3 is TGTGCCAGCAGTTGGCGGGGTAGCTCCTACGAGCAGTACTTC.

This clonotype has at least ten counts. V is TRBV30 and J is TRBJ1-1; no definite D call. Trimming shortened V by 1 base and J by 3 bases, and 3 bases separated the two germline ends. Germline lookup yields CDR1 GTSNPN and CDR2 SVGIG (reference sequence). This CDR3 region has 11 residues. In nucleotides, the CDR3 is TGTGCCTGGAGTGGTTACACTGAAGCTTTCTTT. Protein: CAWSGYTEAFF.

There are many counts of this clonotype. The chain joins TRBV18 to TRBJ2-7, with TRBD2 matching over 8 bases. Trimming removed 0 bases from V and 3 bases from J; junction bases left unmatched: 4. The CDR3 spans 15 residues. Germline CDR1 KGHSH, CDR2 LQKENI. The CDR3 spells CASSPPGRGDYEQYF. The CDR3 DNA sequence: TGTGCCAGCTCACCACCGGGGCGGGGGGACTACGAGCAGTACTTC. The variable domain in full, with the rest retrieved from reference TRBV18 and TRBJ2-7, is NAGVMQNPRHLVRRRGQEARLRCSPMKGHSHVYWYRQLPEEGLKFMVYLQKENIIDESGMPKERFSAEFPKEGPSILRIQQVVRGDSAAYFCASSPPGRGDYEQYFGPGTRLTVT.

The sample holds many counts of this clonotype. The rearrangement uses TRBV3-1 and TRBJ1-5; D unclear. In germline, CDR1 is LGHDT, CDR2 YNNKEL (reference sequence). Trimming stripped 1 base from V and 6 bases from J, with 19 bases between. The CDR3 has 17 amino acids. In DNA form, the CDR3 reads TGTGCCAGCAGCCAAGGGGCAGGCACCCCTCTAAGTCAGCCCCAGCATTTT. Translating it yields CASSQGAGTPLSQPQHF.

Regarding this clonotype: A read error may explain this, as a much larger clone is one base away. The rearrangement uses TRBV6-5 and TRBJ2-7; D remains ambiguous. V dropped 0 bases and J dropped 5 bases, with 11 bases sitting between them. The CDR3 covers 14 residues. Germline V gives CDR1 MNHEY, CDR2 SVGAGI. The CDR3 sequence is CASSYSASPHEQYF. The DNA of the CDR3 is TGTGCCAGCAGTTACTCGGCCTCCCCCCACGAGCAGTACTTC.

The chain links TRBV3-1 to TRBJ2-2, with a tentative D call TRBD1 (6 bases). Trimming removed 4 bases from V and 4 bases from J, with 16 bases in between. The germline V gene has CDR1 LGHDT and CDR2 YNNKEL (reference sequence). This CDR3 region has 16 residues. CDR3 DNA sequence: TGTGCCAGCAGCCCGTTGATGGGGGCGGGCACCGGGGAGCTGTTTTTT. Amino acids: CASSPLMGAGTGELFF.

The chain links TRBV7-2 to TRBJ2-1; D may be TRBD1 or TRBD2 (5 bases each). Germline assignment: CDR1 SGHTA and CDR2 FQGNSA. The CDR3 spans 13 residues. The V gene lost 5 bases and the J gene lost 7 bases, with 12 bases spanning the gap. The CDR3 here is CASSPLGVNEQFF. The CDR3 DNA reads TGTGCCAGCAGCCCCCTGGGGGTAAATGAGCAGTTCTTC.

About this clonotype: The junction departs from the called germline gene at one end, perhaps through a read error. The chain recombines TRBV6-1 with TRBJ2-7; 9 bases align to TRBD1. This CDR3 region has 14 residues. Per germline, CDR1 MNHNS and CDR2 SASEGT. CDR3 DNA: TGTGTCAGCAGATGGGGACAGGGACCCTACGAGCAGTACTTC. Protein sequence: CVSRWGQGPYEQYF.